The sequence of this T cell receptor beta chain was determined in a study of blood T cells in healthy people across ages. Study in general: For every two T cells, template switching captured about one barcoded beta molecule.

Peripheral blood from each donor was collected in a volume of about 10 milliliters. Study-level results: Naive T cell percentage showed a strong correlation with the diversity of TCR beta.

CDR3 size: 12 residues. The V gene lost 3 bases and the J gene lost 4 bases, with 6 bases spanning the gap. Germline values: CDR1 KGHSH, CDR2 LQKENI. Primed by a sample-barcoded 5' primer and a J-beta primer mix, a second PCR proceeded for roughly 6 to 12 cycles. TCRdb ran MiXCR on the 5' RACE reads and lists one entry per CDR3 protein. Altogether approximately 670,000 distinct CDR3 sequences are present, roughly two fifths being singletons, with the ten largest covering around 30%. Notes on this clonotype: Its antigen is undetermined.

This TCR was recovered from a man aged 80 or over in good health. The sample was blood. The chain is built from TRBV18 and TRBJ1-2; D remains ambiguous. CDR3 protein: CASSPETYGYTF. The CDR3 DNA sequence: TGTGCCAGCTCACCGGAGACCTATGGCTACACCTTC.